What follows are 18 T cell receptor beta chains derived from one specimen sequenced in a study of blood T cells in healthy people across ages. With a J-beta primer mix and a sample-barcoded 5' primer, a second PCR ran about 7 to 12 cycles. TCRdb called the 5' RACE reads again in MiXCR, with one record for every CDR3 protein. The table shows hundreds of thousands of distinct CDR3 sequences, with about 34% occurring only once. Material for sequencing was blood. The receptor source for this set is a woman of 80 years or more in good health.

As for this clonotype: This may be a read error: a much more frequent sequence differs by one nucleotide. The V and J genes are TRBV12-3 or TRBV12-4 and TRBJ2-7; 12 bases line up with TRBD2. J gave up 7 bases and V 4 bases, and 5 bases lay outside the gene matches. The length of the CDR3 is 14 residues. CDR3 nucleotide sequence: TGTGCCAGCAGTTCTAGCGGGGGGGTTAATGAGCAGTACTTC. Protein sequence: CASSSSGGVNEQYF.

V is TRBV4-1 and J is TRBJ2-1; no clear D gene. The CDR3 has 16 residues. Germline CDR1 MGHRA, CDR2 YSYEKL. The V gene lost 0 bases and the J gene lost 7 bases, with 16 bases spanning the gap. The CDR3 is CASSQDRAPGSNEQFF. In DNA, the CDR3 is TGCGCCAGCAGCCAAGATAGGGCCCCAGGTTCTAATGAGCAGTTCTTC.

This clonotype turned up a few times. The rearrangement links TRBV7-6 to TRBJ2-2, with 13 bases matching TRBD2. Losses at the gene ends were 2 bases for V and 7 bases for J; bases not matched to a gene: 4. Germline V lookup: CDR1 SGHVS, CDR2 FNYEAQ. The CDR3 is 16 amino acids. The CDR3 sequence: CASSLRTSGGGGELFF. Written as DNA, the CDR3 is TGTGCCAGCAGCTTACGGACTAGCGGGGGAGGCGGGGAGCTGTTTTTT.

As regards this clonotype: A clone one base away is much larger, so this may be a read error. This chain links TRBV29-1 with TRBJ1-5; no clear D. This CDR3 contains 13 residues. Germline CDR1 and CDR2: SQVTM and ANQGSEA. Trimming stripped 4 bases from V and 0 bases from J, with 7 bases between. CDR3 coding DNA: TGCAGCGTTGGAGTCGATAGCAATCAGCCCCAGCATTTT. This codes for CSVGVDSNQPQHF. The complete variable domain, with remaining parts taken from reference TRBV29-1 and TRBJ1-5, reads SAVISQKPSRDICQRGTSLTIQCQVDSQVTMMFWYRQQPGQSLTLIATANQGSEATYESGFVIDKFPISRPNLTFSTLTVSNMSPEDSSIYLCSVGVDSNQPQHFGDGTRLSIL.

This clonotype was counted only a few times. The chain has TRBV30 and TRBJ2-5, with 9 bases matching TRBD2. The CDR3 contains 15 residues. Germline V gene sequence: CDR1 GTSNPN, CDR2 SVGIG (reference sequence). Unmatched junction bases numbered 7, after V lost 3 bases and J lost 2 bases. CDR3 amino acids: CAWSSGRGGQETQYF. Written as DNA, the CDR3 is TGTGCCTGGAGCTCTGGGCGGGGGGGTCAAGAGACCCAGTACTTC.

Ten or more counts support this clonotype. The chain combines TRBV20-1 with TRBJ2-5, with a tentative D call TRBD1 (7 bases). From germline, CDR1 is DFQATT and CDR2 SNEGSKA (reference sequence). Trimming took off 4 bases at V and 2 bases at J, with 11 bases between the two ends. CDR3 length: 13 residues. CDR3 loop: CSATPGGQETQYF. The CDR3 DNA follows: TGCAGTGCTACCCCAGGGGGGCAAGAGACCCAGTACTTC.

This clonotype appeared once. Possible read error: a much larger clone is one base away. The J gene is TRBJ2-7, the V gene TRBV3-1; 9 bases map to TRBD1. Germline V gene sequence: CDR1 LGHDT, CDR2 YNNKEL (reference sequence). The CDR3 length is 18 residues. With V trimmed by 0 bases and J by 1 base, 10 bases remained unmatched. In DNA, the CDR3 is TGTGCCAGCAGCCAAGAGATACGGGGGACAGGGAGATCCTACGAGCAGTACTTC. Protein product: CASSQEIRGTGRSYEQYF.

The chain recombines TRBV4-2 with TRBJ1-5, with D perhaps matching TRBD1 (5 bases). This CDR3 spans 15 amino acids. V lost 0 bases, J lost 6 bases, and 12 bases lay in between. The germline gives CDR1 LGHNA, CDR2 YNFKEQ. The CDR3 bases are TGTGCCAGCAGCCAAGATGCGGGGGATCTTCAGCCCCAGCATTTT. It yields the protein CASSQDAGDLQPQHF.

Regarding this clonotype: One end of the junction varies from germline; a read error may be responsible. The chain is built from TRBV25-1 and TRBJ1-4; D ambiguous. The CDR3 length is 14 residues. The germline V gene has CDR1 MGHDK and CDR2 SYGVNS. The chain's CDR3 is CAGSESGWNEKLFF. In nucleotides, the CDR3 is TGTGCCGGCAGTGAATCCGGCTGGAATGAAAAACTGTTTTTT. The full variable domain, its missing parts supplied by reference TRBV25-1 and TRBJ1-4, is EADIYQTPRYLVIGTGKKITLECSQTMGHDKMYWYQQDPGMELHLIHYSYGVNSTEKGDLSSESTVSRIRTEHFPLTLESARPSHTSQYLCAGSESGWNEKLFFGSGTQLSVL.

This clonotype has ten or more counts. The V and J genes are TRBV5-8 and TRBJ1-5, with 8 bases identical to TRBD1. This CDR3 has 13 residues. Germline V gene data show CDR1 as SGHTS and CDR2 as YDEGEE. The V gene end was trimmed by 0 bases and the J gene end by 7 bases; junction bases not matched to a gene: 0. CDR3 loop: CASSLDRGQPQHF. The CDR3 nucleotides are TGTGCCAGCAGCTTGGACAGGGGGCAGCCCCAGCATTTT.

CDR3 nucleotides: TGCGCCAGCAGCTTGGACGTCGGAGGGGCCTACGAGCAGTACTTC. Translation gives CASSLDVGGAYEQYF. V usage is TRBV5-1 and J usage is TRBJ2-7, with D possibly TRBD2 on 6 matching bases. The CDR3 is 15 amino acids. The V gene lost 0 bases and the J gene lost 2 bases, with 12 bases spanning the gap. Germline values: CDR1 SGHRS, CDR2 YFSETQ.

This clonotype was seen many times. The genes are TRBV5-1 and TRBJ1-1; no clear D gene. Trimming shortened V by 4 bases and J by 1 base, and 11 bases separated the two germline ends. This CDR3 spans 14 amino acids. Per germline, CDR1 SGHRS and CDR2 YFSETQ. CDR3 coding DNA: TGCGCCAGCAGCCGTTTGACCGGGAACACTGAAGCTTTCTTT. Translated: CASSRLTGNTEAFF.

A few counts support this clonotype. A much bigger clone sits one base away, suggesting this may be a read error. The rearrangement uses TRBV20-1 and TRBJ2-3; a weak D match, TRBD2 (6 bases). Germline V gene sequence: CDR1 DFQATT, CDR2 SNEGSKA (reference sequence). The CDR3 sequence is 15 residues long. CDR3 sequence: CSAPSMTSGTGTQYF. CDR3 DNA sequence: TGCAGTGCCCCGTCGATGACTAGTGGCACAGGTACGCAGTATTTT.

This clonotype was counted between two and nine times. DNA for the CDR3: TGTGCCAGCAGCTCCGGTCGCCGCCACGAGCAGTACTTC. Translated: CASSSGRRHEQYF. The J gene is TRBJ2-7, the V gene TRBV6-5; the D is unclear. This CDR3 spans 13 amino acids. Germline-derived CDR1 and CDR2 are MNHEY and SVGAGI. The V gene lost 6 bases and the J gene lost 5 bases, with 14 bases spanning the gap.

The chain has TRBV20-1 and TRBJ2-7; tentative D call: TRBD2 (6 bases). The CDR3 is made up of 15 amino acids. Germline lookup yields CDR1 DFQATT and CDR2 SNEGSKA (reference sequence). V was cut by 3 bases and J by 2 bases, with 17 bases left in between. CDR3 sequence: CSASDRGGGTYEQYF. Written as DNA, the CDR3 is TGCAGTGCTAGTGACCGGGGAGGAGGGACCTACGAGCAGTACTTC.

There are many counts of this clonotype. The gene calls are TRBV20-1 and TRBJ1-2; D gene unclear. The CDR3 sequence is 12 residues long. Germline V gene sequence: CDR1 DFQATT, CDR2 SNEGSKA (reference sequence). The DNA for the CDR3 is TGCAGCCAGTGGACTAGAGGCCATGGCTACACCTTC. Its protein product is CSQWTRGHGYTF.

This clonotype was recorded at least ten times. The genes are TRBV7-2 and TRBJ2-7; tentatively, D is TRBD1 (6 bases). From germline, CDR1 is SGHTA and CDR2 FQGNSA. The CDR3 has 13 amino acids. V lost 5 bases and J 3 bases, leaving 11 bases between the germline ends. CDR3 sequence: CASSPTGRYEQYF. CDR3 nucleotide sequence: TGTGCCAGCAGCCCGACAGGCCGCTACGAGCAGTACTTC.

This clonotype occurred many times. This rearrangement joins TRBV29-1 to TRBJ2-1; either TRBD1 or TRBD2 may supply D (5 bases each). V lost 7 bases and J 9 bases, leaving 19 bases between the germline ends. CDR1 is SQVTM, CDR2 ANQGSEA, per germline. The length of the CDR3 is 13 residues. In DNA form, the CDR3 reads TGCAGCGCCGAGGGGCGAGCGGCAGGTGAGCAGTTCTTC. This encodes CSAEGRAAGEQFF.